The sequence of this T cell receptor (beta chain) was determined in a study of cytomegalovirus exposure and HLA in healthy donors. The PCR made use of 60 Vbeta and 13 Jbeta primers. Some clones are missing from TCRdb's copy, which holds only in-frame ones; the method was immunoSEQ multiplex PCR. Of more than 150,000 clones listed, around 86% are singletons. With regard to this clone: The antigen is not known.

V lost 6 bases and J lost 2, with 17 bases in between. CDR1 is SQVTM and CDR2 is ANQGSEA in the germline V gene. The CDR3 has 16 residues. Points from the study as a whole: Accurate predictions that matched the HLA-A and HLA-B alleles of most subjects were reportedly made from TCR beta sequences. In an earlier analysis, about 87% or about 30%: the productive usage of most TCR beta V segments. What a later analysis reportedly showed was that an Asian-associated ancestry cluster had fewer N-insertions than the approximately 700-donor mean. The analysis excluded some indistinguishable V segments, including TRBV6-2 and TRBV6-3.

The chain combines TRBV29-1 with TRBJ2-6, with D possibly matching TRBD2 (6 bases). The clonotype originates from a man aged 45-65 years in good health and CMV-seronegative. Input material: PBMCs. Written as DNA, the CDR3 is TGCAGCGTAACCGGGTCCCTAGCGCCTGGGGCCAACGTCCTGACTTTC. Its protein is CSVTGSLAPGANVLTF.